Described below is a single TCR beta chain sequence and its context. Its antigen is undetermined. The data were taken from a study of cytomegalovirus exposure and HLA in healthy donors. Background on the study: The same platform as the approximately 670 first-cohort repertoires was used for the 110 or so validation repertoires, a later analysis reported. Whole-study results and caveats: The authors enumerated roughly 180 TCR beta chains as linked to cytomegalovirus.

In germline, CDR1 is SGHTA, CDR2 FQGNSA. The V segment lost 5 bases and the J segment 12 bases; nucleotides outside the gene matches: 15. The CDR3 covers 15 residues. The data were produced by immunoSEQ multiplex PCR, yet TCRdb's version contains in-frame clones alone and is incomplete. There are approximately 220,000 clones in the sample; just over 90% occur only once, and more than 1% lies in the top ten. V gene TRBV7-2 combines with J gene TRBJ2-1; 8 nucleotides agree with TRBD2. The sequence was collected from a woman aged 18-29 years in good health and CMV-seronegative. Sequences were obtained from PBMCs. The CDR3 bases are TGTGCCAGCAGCACACCGGGACTAGGGGTTTCGGGGCAGTTCTTC. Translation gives CASSTPGLGVSGQFF.